This T cell receptor (beta chain) was retrieved from a study of CD8+ T cells in alopecia areata. Germline V gene lookup returns CDR1 SQVTM and CDR2 ANQGSEA. The CDR3 has 13 amino acids. The ends were cut back, 2 bases at V and 5 bases at J, with 10 bases in the middle. Treatment reported: oral pan-JAK inhibitor, 5-10 mg twice daily. With respect to this clone: Its matching antigen is unknown. Other nucleotide sequences in the sample specify the same CDR3.

Study-wide findings and caveats: Affected lesional scalp, above all in alopecia totalis/universalis, was more clonal than normal scalp. Scalp and blood samples kept many expanded lesional clones throughout tofacitinib.

Extracted from the samples, RNA was reverse transcribed into cDNA to serve as the sequencing template. Measured with immunoSEQ multiplex PCR; TCRdb has only the in-frame clones, and not every one. The sample records about 150,000 clones, about three fifths being singletons. Sequenced here: CD4+ T cells sorted from blood, sampled at week 4, from a patient treated with tofacitinib. This clonotype was sampled from a human donor with alopecia areata. J is TRBJ1-5 and V is TRBV29-1, with D possibly matching TRBD1 (6 bases). In nucleotides, the CDR3 is TGCAGCGTTGAATTGGGGGGCGATCAGCCCCAGCATTTT. Translated: CSVELGGDQPQHF.